This is a list of T cell receptor beta chains from one sample in a study of shared clonotypes between healthy human individuals. Here immunoSEQ multiplex PCR was the method, and the copy in TCRdb shows in-frame clones only, minus some. This sample carries 1.5 million to 2.5 million clones, less than 95% of them seen once, and the ten largest clones take 0.95% to 1.5%. Sequencing used naive CD8+ T cells sorted from blood. The receptors here all came from a man younger than 30 in good health. Both conserved end residues are trimmed from each CDR3.

v_gene: TRBV14
j_gene: TRBJ1-2
CDR3aa: ASSPAQGGSNYGYT

v_gene: TRBV9
j_gene: TRBJ2-5
CDR3aa: ASSPKTGTRYGETQY

v_gene: TRBV5-8
j_gene: TRBJ2-1
CDR3aa: ASSTQTSGRIYNEQF

v_gene: TRBV4-1
j_gene: TRBJ1-2
CDR3aa: ASSQDTTFDGGYT

v_gene: TRBV7-9
j_gene: TRBJ2-1
CDR3aa: ASSLASGRYNEQF

v_gene: TRBV2
j_gene: TRBJ1-4
CDR3aa: ASSEAIGTGAQGTNEKLF

v_gene: TRBV6-5
j_gene: TRBJ2-2
CDR3aa: ATSLLNTGELF

v_gene: TRBV30
j_gene: TRBJ2-3
CDR3aa: AWSVQSDTQY

v_gene: TRBV6-1
j_gene: TRBJ1-4
CDR3aa: ASIRFSGDNEKLF

v_gene: TRBV4-3
j_gene: TRBJ2-7
CDR3aa: ASSQDRQGQGVSYEQY

v_gene: TRBV19
j_gene: TRBJ1-4
CDR3aa: ASSISVEKLF

v_gene: TRBV6-1
j_gene: TRBJ2-7
CDR3aa: ASSDVYEQY

v_gene: TRBV11-3
j_gene: TRBJ2-3
CDR3aa: ASSLVCLGSPRADTQY

v_gene: TRBV4-1
j_gene: TRBJ1-4
CDR3aa: ASSQGGEKLF

v_gene: TRBV30
j_gene: TRBJ1-1
CDR3aa: AWSALNTEAF

v_gene: TRBV9
j_gene: TRBJ2-7
CDR3aa: ASSTTGGSDTYEQY

v_gene: TRBV28
j_gene: TRBJ1-4
CDR3aa: ASSQGQGRFSATNEKLF

v_gene: TRBV11-2
j_gene: TRBJ2-7
CDR3aa: ASSLLVNSYEQY

v_gene: TRBV28
j_gene: TRBJ2-5
CDR3aa: ASSLVGTGQETQY

v_gene: TRBV29-1
j_gene: TRBJ2-1
CDR3aa: SVEGTHLSPQLGQF

v_gene: TRBV7-9
j_gene: TRBJ2-5
CDR3aa: ASSLAGLAGVERETQY

v_gene: TRBV11-3
j_gene: TRBJ2-1
CDR3aa: ASSLGPGDEQF

v_gene: TRBV15
j_gene: TRBJ1-6
CDR3aa: ATSQTGANNSPLH

v_gene: TRBV20-1
j_gene: TRBJ2-7
CDR3aa: SAWVGNEQY

v_gene: TRBV9
j_gene: TRBJ1-1
CDR3aa: ASRDPGGTEAF

v_gene: TRBV9
j_gene: TRBJ2-7
CDR3aa: ASSLQSGPARREGGEQY

v_gene: TRBV7-2
j_gene: TRBJ2-7
CDR3aa: ASSLGAGGHEQY

v_gene: TRBV7-6
j_gene: TRBJ2-7
CDR3aa: ASSSDYEQY

v_gene: TRBV15
j_gene: TRBJ1-3
CDR3aa: ATSGNRFGNTIY

v_gene: TRBV5-6
j_gene: TRBJ1-1
CDR3aa: ASSLRQGFTEAF

v_gene: TRBV11-2
j_gene: TRBJ2-5
CDR3aa: ASSLAWGTTEVETQY

v_gene: TRBV19
j_gene: TRBJ2-1
CDR3aa: ASSIGPGMGNEQF

v_gene: TRBV6-1
j_gene: TRBJ2-5
CDR3aa: ASSETGAGETQY

v_gene: TRBV28
j_gene: TRBJ2-2
CDR3aa: ASSLAGSGELF

v_gene: TRBV9
j_gene: TRBJ2-7
CDR3aa: ASSVAGTGGTYEQY

v_gene: TRBV5-6
j_gene: TRBJ1-2
CDR3aa: ASSLRGNYGYT

v_gene: TRBV14
j_gene: TRBJ2-7
CDR3aa: ASSQEGLTGFEQY

v_gene: TRBV27
j_gene: TRBJ2-7
CDR3aa: ASSLSRGLDYEQY

v_gene: TRBV5-1
j_gene: TRBJ2-1
CDR3aa: ASSLYGLDLNEQF

v_gene: TRBV2
j_gene: TRBJ1-1
CDR3aa: ASSVLTTGPWGDTEAF

v_gene: TRBV2
j_gene: TRBJ2-7
CDR3aa: ASRTDPDYEQY

v_gene: TRBV12-5
j_gene: TRBJ1-1
CDR3aa: ASGLQGNPMNTEAF

v_gene: TRBV6-1
j_gene: TRBJ2-5
CDR3aa: ASSEYGTQETQY

v_gene: TRBV11-1
j_gene: TRBJ2-7
CDR3aa: ASSAGLAGGPSYEQY

v_gene: TRBV7-9
j_gene: TRBJ2-5
CDR3aa: ASSFPESWYQETQY

v_gene: TRBV5-5
j_gene: TRBJ2-3
CDR3aa: ASTQGDFTDTQY